This T cell receptor beta chain was captured in a study of T-cell memory formation after mild COVID-19. One entry per CDR3 protein, called by TCRdb with MiXCR from the 5' RACE reads. The table shows about 82,000 distinct CDR3 sequences, with more than 10% occurring only once. Points from the study as a whole: Some clones that responded turned up in pre-infection memory, which suggests that cross-reactive memory joined in. Mainly CM and EM harbored the contracting CD4+ clones; mainly EMRA harbored the CD8+ ones.

The sample holds a few counts of this clonotype. Its antigen remains unidentified. This CDR3 has 13 amino acids. Germline V lookup: CDR1 MNHEY, CDR2 SMNVEV (reference sequence). V lost 3 bases and J lost 6, with 12 bases in between. The chain employs TRBV27 and TRBJ2-7; D is unclear. Sequenced input: PBMCs or a T cell subset sorted from them (not recorded which). The TCR was taken from a man younger than 35 who had mild COVID-19 (a few samples of this study predate the infection). Cell type and time point are not known. CDR3 region: CASSFSALAEQYV. Written as DNA, the CDR3 is TGTGCCAGCAGTTTCTCAGCCCTCGCCGAGCAGTACGTC.